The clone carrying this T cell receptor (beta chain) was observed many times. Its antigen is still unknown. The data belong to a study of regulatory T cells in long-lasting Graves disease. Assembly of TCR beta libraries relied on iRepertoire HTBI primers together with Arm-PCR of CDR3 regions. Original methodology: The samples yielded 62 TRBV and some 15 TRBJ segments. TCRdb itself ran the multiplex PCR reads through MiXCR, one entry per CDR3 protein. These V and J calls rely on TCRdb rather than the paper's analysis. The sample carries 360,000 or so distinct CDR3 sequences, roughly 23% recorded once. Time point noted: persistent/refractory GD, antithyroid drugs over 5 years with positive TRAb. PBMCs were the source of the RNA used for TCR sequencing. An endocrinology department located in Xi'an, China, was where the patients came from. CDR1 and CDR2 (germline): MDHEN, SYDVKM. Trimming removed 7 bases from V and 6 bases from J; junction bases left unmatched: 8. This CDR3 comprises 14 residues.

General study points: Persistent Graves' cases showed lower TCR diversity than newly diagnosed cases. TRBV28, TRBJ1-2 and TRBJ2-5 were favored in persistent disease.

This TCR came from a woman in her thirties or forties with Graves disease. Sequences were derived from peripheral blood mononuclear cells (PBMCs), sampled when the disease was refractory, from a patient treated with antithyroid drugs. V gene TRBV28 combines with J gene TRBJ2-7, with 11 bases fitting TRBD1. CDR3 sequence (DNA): TGTGCCAGCACCGCCGGGACAGGGGGTCTCGAGCAGTACTTC. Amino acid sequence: CASTAGTGGLEQYF. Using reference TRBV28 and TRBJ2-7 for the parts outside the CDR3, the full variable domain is DVKVTQSSRYLVKRTGEKVFLECVQDMDHENMFWYRQDPGLGLRLIYFSYDVKMKEKGDIPEGYSVSREKKERFSLILESASTNQTSMYLCASTAGTGGLEQYFGPGTRLTVT.